This T cell receptor beta chain emerged from a study of Graves' ophthalmopathy and Graves' hyperthyroidism. General study findings and limits: Most expanded clonotypes from thyroid (those above 0.001 frequency) were also found in blood.

A word on this clonotype: Its antigen is undetermined.

The CDR3 runs 13 residues. Trimming left V 8 bases short and J 4 bases short, with 14 bases between. The V gene's germline CDR1 is SNHLY and CDR2 FYNNEI. Using RNA transcripts, the TCR beta CDR3 regions were amplified. First-round RT-PCR with HTBI primers preceded a second-round multiplex PCR. A single record per CDR3 protein comes from TCRdb applying MiXCR to the multiplex PCR reads. This sample carries 650,000 to 900,000 distinct CDR3 sequences, 35% to 50% of them seen once, and the ten largest clones take 44%. Sequenced material: peripheral blood. The chain couples TRBV2 to TRBJ1-1, with D possibly matching TRBD1 (5 bases). This sequence was found in an adult man with Graves' ophthalmopathy. CDR3 DNA sequence: TGTGCCAGCGGCATAGACAGAATCACTGAAGCTTTCTTT. Translated, it gives CASGIDRITEAFF.